Listed below are T cell receptor beta chains from one sample, sequenced in a study of cytomegalovirus exposure and HLA in healthy donors. Clones were read by immunoSEQ multiplex PCR, and TCRdb kept only the in-frame ones, dropping some. The sample contains roughly 130,000 clones, about 82% of which appear only once. The sample was PBMCs. These TCRs come from a boy between 10 and 17 years old in good health and CMV-seronegative. Each CDR3 is given with its conserved first and last residue. The D gene is left open where the match is weak. Expanded clones get a size class; other rows say once, few or many, or leave the size out.

d_gene: -; v_gene: TRBV5-1; j_gene: TRBJ2-2; abundance: -; CDR3nt: TGCGCCAGCAGCTTCGTCGCGAGCACCGGGGAGCTGTTTTTT; CDR3aa: CASSFVASTGELFF
d_gene: -; v_gene: TRBV11-3; j_gene: TRBJ2-6; abundance: few; CDR3nt: TGTGCCAGCAGCCCCCAGGCGGGGAGCTCTGGGGCCAACGTCCTGACTTTC; CDR3aa: CASSPQAGSSGANVLTF
d_gene: -; v_gene: TRBV10-3; j_gene: TRBJ2-1; abundance: -; CDR3nt: TGTGCCATCAGTGACTCGACAGGTGAGCAGTTCTTC; CDR3aa: CAISDSTGEQFF
d_gene: TRBD1; v_gene: TRBV9; j_gene: TRBJ1-2; abundance: -; CDR3nt: TGTGCCAGCAGCGTAGCCGGGACAGGGCCTTCTACTGAGACCTTC; CDR3aa: CASSVAGTGPSTETF
d_gene: -; v_gene: TRBV6-1; j_gene: TRBJ2-3; abundance: -; CDR3nt: TGTGCCAGCAGTGACCCTGAAGGGGCGGGACAGAGCACAGATACGCAGTATTTT; CDR3aa: CASSDPEGAGQSTDTQYF
d_gene: -; v_gene: TRBV2; j_gene: TRBJ2-2; abundance: few; CDR3nt: TGTGCCAGCAGTGATCGTGACACCGGGGAGCTGTTTTTT; CDR3aa: CASSDRDTGELFF
d_gene: -; v_gene: TRBV5-1; j_gene: TRBJ2-1; abundance: -; CDR3nt: TGCGCCAGCAGACGACAAAGCTCCTACAATGAGCAGTTCTTC; CDR3aa: CASRRQSSYNEQFF
d_gene: TRBD1; v_gene: TRBV5-1; j_gene: TRBJ2-2; abundance: -; CDR3nt: TGCGCCAGCAGCTTGGGACAGGGTGCGAACACCGGGGAGCTGTTTTTT; CDR3aa: CASSLGQGANTGELFF
d_gene: TRBD2; v_gene: TRBV30; j_gene: TRBJ2-1; abundance: -; CDR3nt: TGTGCCTGGATAGGGACTAACGGATACAATGAGCAGTTCTTC; CDR3aa: CAWIGTNGYNEQFF
d_gene: -; v_gene: TRBV11-2; j_gene: TRBJ1-5; abundance: -; CDR3nt: TGTGCCAGCAGCTTAGCGGGGAATGAAGGTCAGCCCCAGCATTTT; CDR3aa: CASSLAGNEGQPQHF
d_gene: -; v_gene: TRBV30; j_gene: TRBJ2-7; abundance: -; CDR3nt: TGTGCCTGGAGCGCACTCGATTACAGGGACGCCTACGAGCAGTACTTC; CDR3aa: CAWSALDYRDAYEQYF
d_gene: TRBD1; v_gene: TRBV15; j_gene: TRBJ2-2; abundance: -; CDR3nt: TGTGCCACCAGCAGGGGGACAGCGGCCACGGACACCGGGGAGCTGTTTTTT; CDR3aa: CATSRGTAATDTGELFF
d_gene: -; v_gene: TRBV30; j_gene: TRBJ2-7; abundance: -; CDR3nt: TGTGCCTGGAGTCTTTTGGCCTCCTACGAGCAGTACTTC; CDR3aa: CAWSLLASYEQYF
d_gene: -; v_gene: TRBV30; j_gene: TRBJ2-1; abundance: -; CDR3nt: TGTGCCTGGAGTGTACTACCCTCGGAAAGTGAGCAGTTCTTC; CDR3aa: CAWSVLPSESEQFF
d_gene: TRBD1; v_gene: TRBV6-1; j_gene: TRBJ1-3; abundance: -; CDR3nt: TGTGCCAGCAGTGCCGTTTTACCCGGGACAGGGGTACACTCTGGAAACACCATATATTTT; CDR3aa: CASSAVLPGTGVHSGNTIYF
d_gene: -; v_gene: TRBV6-1; j_gene: TRBJ1-4; abundance: -; CDR3nt: TGTGCCAGCAGTGAAGCGCTTCGGGAGAGAACCGAAAAACTGTTTTTT; CDR3aa: CASSEALRERTEKLFF
d_gene: -; v_gene: TRBV2; j_gene: TRBJ1-1; abundance: -; CDR3nt: TGTGCCAGCAGTGGGGAGGGGAACACTGAAGCTTTCTTT; CDR3aa: CASSGEGNTEAFF
d_gene: -; v_gene: TRBV6-1; j_gene: TRBJ1-2; abundance: -; CDR3nt: TGTGCCAGCAGTGAAGGCGCCGGCTACACCTTC; CDR3aa: CASSEGAGYTF
d_gene: -; v_gene: TRBV4-3; j_gene: TRBJ1-1; abundance: few; CDR3nt: TGCGCCAGCAGCCAAGTACAGATGAATGAAGCTTTCTTT; CDR3aa: CASSQVQMNEAFF
d_gene: -; v_gene: TRBV6-1; j_gene: TRBJ1-4; abundance: -; CDR3nt: TGTGCCAGCAGTGAAGACAGATCGAATGAAAAACTGTTTTTT; CDR3aa: CASSEDRSNEKLFF
d_gene: -; v_gene: TRBV5-4; j_gene: TRBJ2-1; abundance: -; CDR3nt: TGTGCCAGCAGCTTGAGTGGTAGTGGCTTACGGGATGAGCAGTTCTTC; CDR3aa: CASSLSGSGLRDEQFF
d_gene: TRBD1; v_gene: TRBV5-1; j_gene: TRBJ2-5; abundance: -; CDR3nt: TGCGCCAGCAGCATTACAGGGGGGACAGAGACCCAGTACTTC; CDR3aa: CASSITGGTETQYF
d_gene: TRBD2; v_gene: TRBV19; j_gene: TRBJ2-1; abundance: few; CDR3nt: TGTGCCAGTGGGGGGTTGGTAGCGGGAACCAATGAGCAGTTCTTC; CDR3aa: CASGGLVAGTNEQFF